What follows are 28 T cell receptor beta chains derived from one specimen sequenced in a study of beta chain features in type 1 diabetes. General study findings and limits: Type 1 diabetes patients had moderately but significantly shorter TCRB CDR3s in all four CD4+ subsets.

TCRB transcripts that were expressed got sequenced, as all of the isolated RNA had been reverse transcribed. Here immunoSEQ multiplex PCR was the method, and the copy in TCRdb shows in-frame clones only, minus some. This sample yields about 650,000 clones, of which 9.5% to 15% are seen a single time; roughly 0.12% belongs to the top ten. No antigen has been identified for these receptors. Sample: naive CD4+ T cells from blood. These receptors were collected from a man aged 30-40 years with type 1 diabetes.

This clone has only a few counts. V is TRBV19 and J is TRBJ2-7; a weak D match, TRBD2 (6 bases). Germline values: CDR1 LNHDA, CDR2 SQIVND (reference sequence). V was shortened by 5 bases and J by 0 bases, with 14 bases between the two germline ends. The length of the CDR3 is 15 residues. In nucleotides, the CDR3 is TGTGCCAGTAGTCTCCGGGACTCCAGCTCCTACGAGCAGTACTTC. Its translation: CASSLRDSSSYEQYF.

This sequence joins TRBV5-1 and TRBJ1-2; D call uncertain. CDR3 length: 12 residues. The V gene lost 7 bases and the J gene lost 7 bases, with 14 bases spanning the gap. Germline values: CDR1 SGHRS, CDR2 YFSETQ. The CDR3 DNA follows: TGCGCCAGCTCCCAGGACGAATCTGGCTACACCTTC. Its translation: CASSQDESGYTF.

This clone was seen only a few times. The chain joins TRBV25-1 to TRBJ1-6; 7 bases map to TRBD1. The V gene end was trimmed by 8 bases and the J gene end by 5 bases; junction bases not matched to a gene: 3. Germline loops: CDR1 MGHDK, CDR2 SYGVNS. The CDR3 totals 13 residues. CDR3 in DNA: TGTGCCAGCGGGGGACAGAATAATTCACCCCTCCACTTT. Protein product: CASGGQNNSPLHF. Complete variable domain (other parts from reference TRBV25-1 and TRBJ1-6): EADIYQTPRYLVIGTGKKITLECSQTMGHDKMYWYQQDPGMELHLIHYSYGVNSTEKGDLSSESTVSRIRTEHFPLTLESARPSHTSQYLCASGGQNNSPLHFGNGTRLTVT.

There are a few counts of this clone. The chain recombines TRBV18 with TRBJ1-2; TRBD1 aligns across 7 bases. Germline V gives CDR1 KGHSH, CDR2 LQKENI. V lost 5 bases to trimming and J lost 8 bases; unmatched junction nucleotides: 8. The CDR3 consists of 13 residues. The CDR3 DNA reads as TGTGCCAGCTCAGATAATGGACAGGAAGGCTACACCTTC. It specifies CASSDNGQEGYTF. The full variable domain, completed using reference TRBV18 and TRBJ1-2, is NAGVMQNPRHLVRRRGQEARLRCSPMKGHSHVYWYRQLPEEGLKFMVYLQKENIIDESGMPKERFSAEFPKEGPSILRIQQVVRGDSAAYFCASSDNGQEGYTFGSGTRLTVV.

This clone was counted a few times. The J gene is TRBJ1-6, the V gene TRBV15; D gene unclear. CDR1 is LNHNV, CDR2 YYDKDF, per germline (reference sequence). The CDR3 is made up of 13 amino acids. V was clipped by 3 bases and J by 9 bases, with 9 bases between them. CDR3 sequence reads: CATSRDWGSPLHF. The CDR3 nucleotides are TGTGCCACCAGCAGGGATTGGGGTTCACCCCTCCACTTT.

The chain carries TRBV9 and TRBJ2-6; 9 bases map to TRBD1. The CDR3 runs 17 residues. Germline loops: CDR1 SGDLS, CDR2 YYNGEE. J lost 4 bases, V lost 2 bases, and 7 bases had no gene match. The CDR3 spells CASSVGTGTNGANVLTF. The CDR3 DNA sequence: TGTGCCAGCAGCGTCGGGACAGGGACGAACGGGGCCAACGTCCTGACTTTC.

DNA for the CDR3: TGCGCCAGCAGCCCTGGGCCTGGAAACACCATATATTTT. Translation gives CASSPGPGNTIYF. This sequence joins TRBV4-3 and TRBJ1-3, with no clear D. CDR3 length: 13 amino acids. Germline CDR1 and CDR2: LGHNA and YSLEER. The V and J ends lost 4 bases and 2 bases respectively, with 6 bases between them.

CDR3 sequence: CASSLRDAVLDGYTF. The CDR3 DNA reads as TGTGCCAGCTCACTCCGGGACGCAGTATTGGATGGCTACACCTTC. This chain uses TRBV18 with TRBJ1-2; D is perhaps TRBD1 (5 bases). The CDR3 covers 15 residues. V was cut by 4 bases and J by 6 bases, with 18 bases left in between. Per the germline V gene, CDR1 is KGHSH and CDR2 is LQKENI.

The V call is TRBV4-3, the J call TRBJ2-6; 7 nucleotides align to TRBD1. The CDR3 is 18 amino acids. CDR1 LGHNA and CDR2 YSLEER come from the germline V gene. The V gene end was trimmed by 1 base and the J gene end by 0 bases; junction bases not matched to a gene: 6. CDR3 DNA: TGCGCCAGCAGCCAAGTAACAGGGGCTAACTCTGGGGCCAACGTCCTGACTTTC. Its protein is CASSQVTGANSGANVLTF.

This clone was observed at least ten times. Other DNA sequences from this sample encode an identical CDR3 as well. This chain links TRBV4-3 with TRBJ1-3, with 8 bases fitting TRBD1. The junction had 2 bases not matched to a gene; V was cut back by 4 bases and J by 0 bases. CDR3 length: 15 amino acids. The V gene's germline CDR1 is LGHNA and CDR2 YSLEER. The CDR3 sequence is CASSRDRSSGNTIYF. The CDR3 bases are TGCGCCAGCAGCCGGGACAGGAGCTCTGGAAACACCATATATTTT.

The rearrangement links TRBV9 to TRBJ1-1; 7 bases line up with TRBD1. CDR1 SGDLS and CDR2 YYNGEE come from the germline V gene. This CDR3 is 16 amino acids long. Germline trimming cut 2 bases from V and 0 bases from J; bases unmatched to any gene: 7. CDR3 loop: CASSVLGTVLNTEAFF. The CDR3 DNA reads TGTGCCAGCAGCGTTCTAGGGACAGTCCTGAACACTGAAGCTTTCTTT.

This clone has just a few counts. Here the CDR3 DNA reads TGTGCCAGCAGCTCCATCGTACGGGGTGGCTACACCTTC. The encoded protein is CASSSIVRGGYTF. The rearrangement joins TRBV5-6 to TRBJ1-2; D is undetermined. V lost 3 bases and J 7 bases, leaving 13 bases between the germline ends. The length of the CDR3 is 13 residues. From germline, CDR1 is SGHDT and CDR2 YYEEEE.

This clone occurred once. This sequence joins TRBV7-6 and TRBJ1-3; unclear D gene. CDR1 is SGHVS and CDR2 is FNYEAQ in the germline V gene. Trimming cost V 8 bases and J 4 bases, with 15 bases left between them. The length of the CDR3 is 14 residues. The CDR3 bases are TGTGCCAGCGTGGCAACACTGGAAGGAAACACCATATATTTT. Translating gives CASVATLEGNTIYF.

The chain uses TRBV7-9 and TRBJ1-2; tentatively, D is TRBD1 (5 bases). Trimming cost V 1 base and J 0 bases, with 6 bases left between them. Germline V gene lookup returns CDR1 SEHNR and CDR2 FQNEAQ (reference sequence). This CDR3 is 14 amino acids long. The DNA of the CDR3 is TGTGCCAGCAGCTTAGTAGGGGCTAACTATGGCTACACCTTC. This sequence encodes CASSLVGANYGYTF.

The chain uses TRBV27 and TRBJ1-2, with TRBD1 matching over 7 bases. V was pared by 3 bases and J by 5 bases, with 15 bases of the junction left unmatched. Germline lookup yields CDR1 MNHEY and CDR2 SMNVEV (reference sequence). The CDR3 is made up of 17 amino acids. This CDR3 is CASSFLGLRQGGYGYTF. The CDR3 nucleotides are TGTGCCAGCAGTTTCCTGGGCCTAAGACAGGGCGGGTATGGCTACACCTTC.

The chain couples TRBV7-2 to TRBJ2-7; no definite D call. Germline V gene sequence: CDR1 SGHTA, CDR2 FQGNSA. Between the trimmed V and J ends, which lost 1 base and 6 bases, there was a span of 10 bases. CDR3 length: 13 amino acids. CDR3 sequence: CASSLVVRSEQYF. DNA for the CDR3: TGTGCCAGCAGCTTAGTGGTGCGGAGCGAGCAGTACTTC.

This clone was seen a handful of times. The chain combines TRBV27 with TRBJ1-4; the D gene is possibly TRBD1 (5 bases). V lost 5 bases and J lost 8, with 18 bases in between. The CDR3 has 15 amino acids. CDR1 and CDR2 from the germline V gene are MNHEY and SMNVEV (reference sequence). This chain's CDR3 is CASSTWDRRQEKLFF. CDR3 in DNA: TGTGCCAGCAGTACCTGGGACCGACGGCAGGAAAAACTGTTTTTT.

The gene calls are TRBV5-1 and TRBJ1-1; no definite D call. This CDR3 comprises 12 residues. The ends were cut back, 6 bases at V and 2 bases at J, with 8 bases in the middle. Germline V gene data show CDR1 as SGHRS and CDR2 as YFSETQ. The CDR3 DNA reads as TGCGCCAGCAACGTCGGTAACACTGAAGCTTTCTTT. This sequence encodes CASNVGNTEAFF.

This clone was counted a few times. V and J are TRBV7-2 and TRBJ2-4; maybe TRBD2 (6 bases). Trimming shortened V by 3 bases and J by 0 bases, and 9 bases separated the two germline ends. This CDR3 comprises 15 residues. Germline values: CDR1 SGHTA, CDR2 FQGNSA. The CDR3 bases are TGTGCCAGCAGCTTTGGGGGACTAGCCAAAAACATTCAGTACTTC. Its translation: CASSFGGLAKNIQYF.

This clone appeared a few times. The chain links TRBV7-2 to TRBJ2-4; tentatively, D is TRBD1 or TRBD2 (6 bases each). Trimming pared 5 bases from V and 9 bases from J, leaving 20 bases between. This CDR3 is 15 amino acids long. Germline values: CDR1 SGHTA, CDR2 FQGNSA. CDR3 bases: TGTGCCAGCAGCCAGGAGGGGGTACAGGGAGTCATTCAGTACTTC. Translating gives CASSQEGVQGVIQYF.

A few counts support this clone. The V gene is TRBV9, the J gene TRBJ1-6, with D tentatively TRBD1 (5 bases). V gave up 9 bases and J gave up 7 bases, with 20 bases separating them. Germline V gene data show CDR1 as SGDLS and CDR2 as YYNGEE. The CDR3 totals 15 residues. CDR3: CATSTEGTLNSPLHF. CDR3 DNA: TGTGCCACCTCCACGGAAGGGACCTTGAATTCACCCCTCCACTTT.

In nucleotides, the CDR3 is TGTGCCAGCAGGCCCGGGACTCCGGGCCTGAAGCAGTACTTC. The encoded protein is CASRPGTPGLKQYF. V gene TRBV11-1 combines with J gene TRBJ2-7, with D tentatively TRBD2 (6 bases). CDR1 SGHAT and CDR2 FQDESV come from the germline V gene (reference sequence). V gave up 6 bases and J gave up 8 bases, with 20 bases separating them. There are 14 residues in the CDR3.

This clone was picked up a small number of times. This chain joins TRBV11-3 and TRBJ2-2; a weak D match, TRBD1 (6 bases). The CDR3 spans 19 residues. Trimming cost V 2 bases and J 0 bases, with 19 bases left between them. Germline V lookup: CDR1 SGHNT, CDR2 YENEEA. In DNA, the CDR3 is TGTGCCAGCAGCTTATTAGAGGGTGGACAGTCTTCGAACACCGGGGAGCTGTTTTTT. It encodes CASSLLEGGQSSNTGELFF.

This clone was counted between two and nine times. The chain carries TRBV29-1 and TRBJ2-4; D ambiguous. CDR1 SQVTM and CDR2 ANQGSEA come from the germline V gene. The ends were cut back, 1 base at V and 3 bases at J, with 7 bases in the middle. The CDR3 length is 13 residues. The CDR3 is CSVEGLDKNIQYF. For the CDR3, the DNA is TGCAGCGTTGAAGGGTTAGACAAAAACATTCAGTACTTC.

This clone was seen only a few times. The sample contains more than one DNA sequence encoding this CDR3. The V call is TRBV25-1, the J call TRBJ1-2; D might be TRBD1 (6 bases). Germline-derived CDR1 and CDR2 are MGHDK and SYGVNS. Trimming left V 4 bases short and J 4 bases short, with 7 bases between. The CDR3 consists of 12 residues. CDR3 in DNA: TGTGCCAGCAGTGGACAGGTCTATGGCTACACCTTC. Its protein is CASSGQVYGYTF.

V gene TRBV27 combines with J gene TRBJ2-3; 7 bases agree with TRBD1. Per germline, CDR1 MNHEY and CDR2 SMNVEV (reference sequence). V shed 5 bases, J shed 5 bases, and the junction held 4 bases outside the gene matches. CDR3 size: 13 residues. The CDR3 bases are TGTGCCAGCAGTCCCACAGGGGTAGATACGCAGTATTTT. Protein product: CASSPTGVDTQYF.

V gene TRBV29-1 combines with J gene TRBJ1-1; no reliable D call. V lost 5 bases and J 0 bases, leaving 13 bases between the germline ends. This CDR3 is built from 14 residues. The germline V gene encodes CDR1 SQVTM and CDR2 ANQGSEA. CDR3 in amino acids: CSVYGGSMNTEAFF. CDR3 DNA: TGCAGCGTTTACGGTGGGAGCATGAACACTGAAGCTTTCTTT.

The rearrangement links TRBV7-9 to TRBJ2-2; D remains ambiguous. CDR1 is SEHNR, CDR2 FQNEAQ, per germline (reference sequence). Between the trimmed V and J ends, which lost 1 base and 9 bases, there was a span of 6 bases. The CDR3 loop spans 12 amino acids. The CDR3 region has the DNA TGTGCCAGCAGCTTAGTCGTGAGGGAGCTGTTTTTT. Residues: CASSLVVRELFF.